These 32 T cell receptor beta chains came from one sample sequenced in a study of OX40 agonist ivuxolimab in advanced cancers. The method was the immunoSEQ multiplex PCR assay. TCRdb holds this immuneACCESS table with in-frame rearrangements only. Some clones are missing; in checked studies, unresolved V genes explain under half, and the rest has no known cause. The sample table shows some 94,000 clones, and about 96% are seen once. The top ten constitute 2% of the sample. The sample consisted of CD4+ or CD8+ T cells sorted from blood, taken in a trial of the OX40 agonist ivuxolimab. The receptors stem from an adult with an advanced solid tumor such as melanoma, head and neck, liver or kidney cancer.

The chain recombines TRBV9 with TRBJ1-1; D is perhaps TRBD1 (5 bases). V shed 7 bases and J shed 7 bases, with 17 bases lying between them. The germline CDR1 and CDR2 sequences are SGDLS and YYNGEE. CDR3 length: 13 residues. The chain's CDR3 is CASGQPGPIEAFF. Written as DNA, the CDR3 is TGTGCCAGCGGACAACCCGGGCCGATTGAAGCTTTCTTT.

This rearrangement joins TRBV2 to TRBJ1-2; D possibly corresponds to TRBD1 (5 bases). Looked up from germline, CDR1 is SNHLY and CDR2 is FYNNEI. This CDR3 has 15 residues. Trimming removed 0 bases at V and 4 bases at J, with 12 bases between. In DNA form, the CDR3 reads TGTGCCAGCAGTGAAGCTGGGGCCGGTATCTATGGCTACACCTTC. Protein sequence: CASSEAGAGIYGYTF.

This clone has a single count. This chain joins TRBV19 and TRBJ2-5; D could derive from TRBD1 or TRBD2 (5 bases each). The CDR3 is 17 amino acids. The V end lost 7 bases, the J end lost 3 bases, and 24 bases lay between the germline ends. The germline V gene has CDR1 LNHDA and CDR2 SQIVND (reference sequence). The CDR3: CASNRGPGSVFEETQYF. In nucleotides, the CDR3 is TGTGCCAGTAATCGGGGACCGGGGAGCGTCTTCGAAGAGACCCAGTACTTC.

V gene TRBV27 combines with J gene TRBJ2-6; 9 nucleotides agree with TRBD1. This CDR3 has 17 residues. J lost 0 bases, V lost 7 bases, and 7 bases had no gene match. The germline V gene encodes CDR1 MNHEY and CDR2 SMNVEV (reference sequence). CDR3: CASTQQGALSGANVLTF. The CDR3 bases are TGTGCCAGCACCCAACAGGGGGCCCTCTCTGGGGCCAACGTCCTGACTTTC.

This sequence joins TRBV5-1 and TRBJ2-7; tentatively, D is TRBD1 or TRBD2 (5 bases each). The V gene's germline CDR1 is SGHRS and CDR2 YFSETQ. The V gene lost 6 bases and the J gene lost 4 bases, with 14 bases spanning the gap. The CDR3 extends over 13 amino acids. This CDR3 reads CASTPDSGYEQYF. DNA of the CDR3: TGCGCCAGCACCCCCGACAGCGGATACGAGCAGTACTTC.

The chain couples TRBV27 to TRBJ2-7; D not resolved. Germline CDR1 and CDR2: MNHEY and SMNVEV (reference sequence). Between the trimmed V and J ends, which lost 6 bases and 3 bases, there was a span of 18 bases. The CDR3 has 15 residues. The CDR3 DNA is TGTGCCAGCAGCCTAAGGTTGAACTACTACTACGAGCAGTACTTC. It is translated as CASSLRLNYYYEQYF.

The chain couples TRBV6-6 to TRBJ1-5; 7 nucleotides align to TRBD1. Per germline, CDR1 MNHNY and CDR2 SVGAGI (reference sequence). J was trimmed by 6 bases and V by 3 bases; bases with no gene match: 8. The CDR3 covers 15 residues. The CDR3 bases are TGTGCCAGCAGTTATAGACAGGGAACCGGTCAGCCCCAGCATTTT. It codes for CASSYRQGTGQPQHF.

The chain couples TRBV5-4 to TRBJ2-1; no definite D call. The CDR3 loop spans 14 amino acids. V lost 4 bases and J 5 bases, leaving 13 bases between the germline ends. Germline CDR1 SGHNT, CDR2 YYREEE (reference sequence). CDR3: CASSAWVDNNEQFF. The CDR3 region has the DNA TGTGCCAGCAGCGCTTGGGTAGATAACAATGAGCAGTTCTTC.

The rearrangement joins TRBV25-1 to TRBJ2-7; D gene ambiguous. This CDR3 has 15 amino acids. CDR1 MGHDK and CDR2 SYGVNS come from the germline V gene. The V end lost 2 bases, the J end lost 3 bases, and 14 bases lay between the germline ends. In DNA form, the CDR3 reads TGTGCCAGCAGTGAAGGACGGACCCCTGACTACGAGCAGTACTTC. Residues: CASSEGRTPDYEQYF.

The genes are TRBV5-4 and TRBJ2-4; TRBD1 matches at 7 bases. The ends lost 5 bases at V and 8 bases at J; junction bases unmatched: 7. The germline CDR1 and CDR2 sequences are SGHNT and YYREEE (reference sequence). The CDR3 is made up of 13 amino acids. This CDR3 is CASRGQHMDIQYF. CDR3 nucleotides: TGTGCCAGCAGGGGACAGCATATGGACATTCAGTACTTC. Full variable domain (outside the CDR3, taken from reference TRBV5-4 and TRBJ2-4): ETGVTQSPTHLIKTRGQQVTLRCSSQSGHNTVSWYQQALGQGPQFIFQYYREEENGRGNFPPRFSGLQFPNYSSELNVNALELDDSALYLCASRGQHMDIQYFGAGTRLSVL.

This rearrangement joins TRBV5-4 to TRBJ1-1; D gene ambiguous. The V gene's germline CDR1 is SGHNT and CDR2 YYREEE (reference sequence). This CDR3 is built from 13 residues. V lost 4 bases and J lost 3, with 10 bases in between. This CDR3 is CASSAGQYTEAFF. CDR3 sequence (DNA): TGTGCCAGCAGCGCAGGTCAGTACACTGAAGCTTTCTTT.

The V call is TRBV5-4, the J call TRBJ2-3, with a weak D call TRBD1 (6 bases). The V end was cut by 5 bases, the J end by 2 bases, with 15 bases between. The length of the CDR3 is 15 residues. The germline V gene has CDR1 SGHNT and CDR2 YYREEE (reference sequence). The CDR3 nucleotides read TGTGCCAGCAGGAACTCGGGACATTTCACAGATACGCAGTATTTT. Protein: CASRNSGHFTDTQYF.

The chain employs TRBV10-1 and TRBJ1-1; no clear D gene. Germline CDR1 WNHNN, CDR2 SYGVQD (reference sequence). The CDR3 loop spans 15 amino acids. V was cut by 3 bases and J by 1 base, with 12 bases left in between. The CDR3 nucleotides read TGCGCCAGCAGTGATGAGAGGGTCGGGAACACTGAAGCTTTCTTT. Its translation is CASSDERVGNTEAFF.

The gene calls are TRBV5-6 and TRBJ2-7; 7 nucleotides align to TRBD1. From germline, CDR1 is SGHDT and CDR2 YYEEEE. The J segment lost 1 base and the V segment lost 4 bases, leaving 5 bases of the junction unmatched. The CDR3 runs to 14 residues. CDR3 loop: CASSLGTASYEQYF. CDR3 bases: TGTGCCAGCAGCCTAGGGACAGCGTCCTACGAGCAGTACTTC.

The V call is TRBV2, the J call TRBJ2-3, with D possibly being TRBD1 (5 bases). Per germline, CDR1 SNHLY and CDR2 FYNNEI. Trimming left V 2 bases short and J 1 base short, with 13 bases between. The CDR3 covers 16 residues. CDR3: CASSEWGSGGTDTQYF. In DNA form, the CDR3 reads TGTGCCAGCAGTGAATGGGGCAGTGGGGGCACAGATACGCAGTATTTT.

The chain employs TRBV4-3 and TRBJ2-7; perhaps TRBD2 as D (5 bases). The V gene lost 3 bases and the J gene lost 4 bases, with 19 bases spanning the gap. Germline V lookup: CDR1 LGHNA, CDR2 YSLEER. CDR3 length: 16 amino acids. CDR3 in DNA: TGCGCCAGCAGCCAGGGCCTTAATCAGCGGACGTACGAGCAGTACTTC. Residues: CASSQGLNQRTYEQYF.

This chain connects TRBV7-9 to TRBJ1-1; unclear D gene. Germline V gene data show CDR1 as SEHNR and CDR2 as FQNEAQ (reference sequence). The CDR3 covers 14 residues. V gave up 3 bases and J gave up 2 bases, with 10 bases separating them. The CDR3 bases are TGTGCCAGCAGCTTCGGGAATGGAAACACTGAAGCTTTCTTT. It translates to CASSFGNGNTEAFF. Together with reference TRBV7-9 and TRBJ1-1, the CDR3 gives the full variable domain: DTGVSQNPRHKITKRGQNVTFRCDPISEHNRLYWYRQTLGQGPEFLTYFQNEAQLEKSRLLSDRFSAERPKGSFSTLEIQRTEQGDSAMYLCASSFGNGNTEAFFGQGTRLTVV.

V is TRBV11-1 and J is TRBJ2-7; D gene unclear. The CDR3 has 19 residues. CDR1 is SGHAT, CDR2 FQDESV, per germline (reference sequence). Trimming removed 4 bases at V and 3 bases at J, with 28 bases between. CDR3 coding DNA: TGTGCCAGCAGCTCAAACCTTAAAGTCTCCGGGTCAGGATACTACGAGCAGTACTTC. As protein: CASSSNLKVSGSGYYEQYF. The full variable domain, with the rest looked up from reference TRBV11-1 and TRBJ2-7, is EAEVAQSPRYKITEKSQAVAFWCDPISGHATLYWYRQILGQGPELLVQFQDESVVDDSQLPKDRFSAERLKGVDSTLKIQPAELGDSAMYLCASSSNLKVSGSGYYEQYFGPGTRLTVT.

CDR3 in amino acids: CASSSYQGMNTEAFF. The CDR3, as DNA: TGTGCCAGCAGTTCTTATCAGGGGATGAACACTGAAGCTTTCTTT. This sequence joins TRBV28 and TRBJ1-1; a possible D gene is TRBD1 (6 bases). The CDR3 has 15 residues. The germline V gene has CDR1 MDHEN and CDR2 SYDVKM. The germline V and J ends were trimmed by 4 bases and 0 bases, with 12 bases remaining between them.

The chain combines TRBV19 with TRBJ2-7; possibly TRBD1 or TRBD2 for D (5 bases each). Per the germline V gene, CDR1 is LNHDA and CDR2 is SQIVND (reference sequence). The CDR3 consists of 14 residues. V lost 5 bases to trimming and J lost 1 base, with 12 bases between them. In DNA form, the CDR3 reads TGTGCCAGTAGTTACCGGTGGGGGTCCTACGAGCAGTACTTC. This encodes CASSYRWGSYEQYF.

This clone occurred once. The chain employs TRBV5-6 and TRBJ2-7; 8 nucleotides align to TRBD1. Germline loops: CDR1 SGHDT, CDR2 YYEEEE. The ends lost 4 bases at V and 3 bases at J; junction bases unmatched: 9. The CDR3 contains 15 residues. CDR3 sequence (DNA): TGTGCCAGCAGCCTAGGCCAGGGGGCGGGCTACGAGCAGTACTTC. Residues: CASSLGQGAGYEQYF.

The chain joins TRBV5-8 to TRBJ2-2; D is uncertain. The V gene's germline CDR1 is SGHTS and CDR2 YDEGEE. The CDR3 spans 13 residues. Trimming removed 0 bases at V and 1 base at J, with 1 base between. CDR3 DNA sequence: TGTGCCAGCAGCTTGGGGAACACCGGGGAGCTGTTTTTT. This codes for CASSLGNTGELFF.

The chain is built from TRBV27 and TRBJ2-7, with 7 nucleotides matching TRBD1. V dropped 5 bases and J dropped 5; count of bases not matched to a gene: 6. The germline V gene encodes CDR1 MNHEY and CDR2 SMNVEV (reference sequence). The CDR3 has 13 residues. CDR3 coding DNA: TGTGCCAGCAGTGACAGGGTGGGTAACGAGCAGTACTTC. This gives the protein CASSDRVGNEQYF.

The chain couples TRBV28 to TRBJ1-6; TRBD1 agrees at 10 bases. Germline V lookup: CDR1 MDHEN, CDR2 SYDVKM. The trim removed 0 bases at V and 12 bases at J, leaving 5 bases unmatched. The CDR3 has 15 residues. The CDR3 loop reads CASSLWADRGGPLHF. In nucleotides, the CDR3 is TGTGCCAGCAGTTTATGGGCGGACAGGGGGGGACCCCTCCACTTT.

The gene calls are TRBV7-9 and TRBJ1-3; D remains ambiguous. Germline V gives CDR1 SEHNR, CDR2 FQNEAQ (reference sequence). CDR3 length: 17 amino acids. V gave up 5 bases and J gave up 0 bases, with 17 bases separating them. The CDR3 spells CASSDMTYYVSGNTIYF. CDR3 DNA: TGTGCCAGCAGCGATATGACTTATTACGTCTCTGGAAACACCATATATTTT.

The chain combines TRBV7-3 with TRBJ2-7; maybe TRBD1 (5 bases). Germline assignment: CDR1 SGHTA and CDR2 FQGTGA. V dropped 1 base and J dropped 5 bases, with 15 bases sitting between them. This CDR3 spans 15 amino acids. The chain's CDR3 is CASSLIRAGKNEQYF. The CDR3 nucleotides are TGTGCCAGCAGCTTAATCAGGGCAGGGAAGAACGAGCAGTACTTC.

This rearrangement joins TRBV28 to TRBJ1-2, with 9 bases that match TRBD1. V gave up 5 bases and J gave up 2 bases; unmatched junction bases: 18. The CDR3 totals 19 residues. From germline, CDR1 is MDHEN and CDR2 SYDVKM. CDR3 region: CASSPGGGDRVNPNYGYTF. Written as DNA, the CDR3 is TGTGCCAGCAGTCCGGGAGGGGGGGACAGGGTGAATCCCAACTATGGCTACACCTTC.

This CDR3 reads CASSVSAVYNEQFF. CDR3 in DNA: TGTGCCAGCAGCGTATCGGCTGTATACAATGAGCAGTTCTTC. The chain couples TRBV9 to TRBJ2-1; D gene unclear. CDR3 length: 14 amino acids. CDR1 and CDR2 from the germline V gene are SGDLS and YYNGEE. The V gene lost 1 base and the J gene lost 4 bases, with 9 bases spanning the gap.

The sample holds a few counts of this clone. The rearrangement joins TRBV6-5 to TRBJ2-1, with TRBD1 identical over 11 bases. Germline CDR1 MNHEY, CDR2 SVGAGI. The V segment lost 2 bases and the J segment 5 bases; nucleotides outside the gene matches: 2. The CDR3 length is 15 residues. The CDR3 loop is CASSYGDRGDNEQFF. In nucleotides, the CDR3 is TGTGCCAGCAGTTACGGGGACAGGGGGGACAATGAGCAGTTCTTC.

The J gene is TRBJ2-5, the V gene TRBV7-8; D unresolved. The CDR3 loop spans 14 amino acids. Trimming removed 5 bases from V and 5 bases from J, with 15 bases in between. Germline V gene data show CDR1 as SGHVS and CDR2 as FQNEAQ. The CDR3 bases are TGTGCCAGCAGCCCCGTAGCTATTTTGGAGACCCAGTACTTC. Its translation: CASSPVAILETQYF.

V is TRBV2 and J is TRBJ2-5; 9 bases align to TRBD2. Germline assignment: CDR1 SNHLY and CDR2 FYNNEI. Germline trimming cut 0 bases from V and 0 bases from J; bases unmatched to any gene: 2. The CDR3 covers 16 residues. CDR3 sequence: CASSEASGGYQETQYF. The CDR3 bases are TGTGCCAGCAGTGAAGCTAGCGGGGGCTACCAAGAGACCCAGTACTTC.

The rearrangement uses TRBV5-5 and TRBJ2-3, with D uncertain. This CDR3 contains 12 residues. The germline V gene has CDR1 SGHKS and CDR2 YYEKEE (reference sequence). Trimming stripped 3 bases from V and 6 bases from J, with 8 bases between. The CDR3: CASSSNLDTQYF. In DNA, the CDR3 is TGTGCCAGCAGCTCAAATCTCGATACGCAGTATTTT.